This T cell receptor beta chain is drawn from a study of a mutant IDH1 vaccine in newly diagnosed glioma. The study's findings and limits: Immune responses arising from the vaccine appeared in about 94% of patients.

As to this clone: Its antigen is not identified.

Germline V gene sequence: CDR1 PRHDT, CDR2 FYEKMQ (reference sequence). CDR3 length equals 15 residues. Trimming took off 5 bases at V and 7 bases at J, with 18 bases between the two ends. The method was immunoSEQ multiplex PCR; TCRdb's version includes in-frame clones alone and lacks a portion of them. The table lists tens of thousands of clones, around 83% of them singletons. This sample's time point: baseline, week 1 (first vaccination visit). Treatment defined: pre-vaccination baseline after standard-of-care therapy. Donors had new WHO grade 3 or 4 IDH1-mutant, ATRX-lost astrocytomas. The TCR sequence derives from a woman in her late teens or twenties with glioma. Some clones in this sample may be carry-over from other donors' samples. The chain recombines TRBV13 with TRBJ2-1; a weak D match, TRBD2 (6 bases). The input for sequencing was peripheral blood mononuclear cells (PBMCs), taken from a glioma patient treated with radiotherapy, temozolomide or both. CDR3 sequence: CASSTTETRGNEQFF. CDR3 nucleotide sequence: TGTGCCAGCAGCACTACGGAGACTAGGGGAAATGAGCAGTTCTTC.